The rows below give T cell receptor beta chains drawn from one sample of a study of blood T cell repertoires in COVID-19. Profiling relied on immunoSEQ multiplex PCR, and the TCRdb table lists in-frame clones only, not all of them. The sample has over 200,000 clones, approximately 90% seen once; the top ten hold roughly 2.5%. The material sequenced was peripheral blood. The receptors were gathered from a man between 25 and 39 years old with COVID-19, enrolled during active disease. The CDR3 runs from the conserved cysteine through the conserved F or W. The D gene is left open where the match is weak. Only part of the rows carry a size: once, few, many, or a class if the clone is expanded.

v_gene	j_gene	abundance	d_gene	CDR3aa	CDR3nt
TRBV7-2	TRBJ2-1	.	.	CASSPSRDLYNEQFF	TGTGCCAGCAGCCCCTCCCGGGACTTGTACAATGAGCAGTTCTTC
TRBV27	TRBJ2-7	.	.	CASSLNKGLTYEQYF	TGTGCCAGCAGTTTAAATAAAGGACTAACCTACGAGCAGTACTTC
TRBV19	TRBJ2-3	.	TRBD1	CASRDRASAMFDTQYF	TGTGCCAGTAGGGACAGGGCTAGCGCGATGTTCGATACGCAGTATTTT
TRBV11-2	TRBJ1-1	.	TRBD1	CASSPRIGQGGTEAFF	TGTGCCAGCAGCCCGCGAATTGGACAGGGCGGCACTGAAGCTTTCTTT
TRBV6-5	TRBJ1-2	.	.	CASSYPGAPGGGYTF	TGTGCCAGCAGTTACCCCGGCGCCCCGGGGGGTGGCTACACCTTC
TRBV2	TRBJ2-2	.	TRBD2	CAILLILAVNTGELFF	TGTGCCATCCTGCTCATTCTAGCGGTGAACACCGGGGAGCTGTTTTTT
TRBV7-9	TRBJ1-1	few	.	CASSFPGGLMNTEAFF	TGTGCCAGCAGCTTCCCCGGGGGACTGATGAACACTGAAGCTTTCTTT
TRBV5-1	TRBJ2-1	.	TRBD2	CASREGTSGFYNEQFF	TGCGCCAGCAGAGAAGGGACTAGCGGGTTCTACAATGAGCAGTTCTTC
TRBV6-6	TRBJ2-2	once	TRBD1	CASRTGTGALTGELFF	TGTGCCAGCAGAACGGGGACAGGGGCACTCACCGGGGAGCTGTTTTTT
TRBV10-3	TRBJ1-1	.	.	CAIRWGRDTEAFF	TGTGCCATCAGGTGGGGGCGAGACACTGAAGCTTTCTTT
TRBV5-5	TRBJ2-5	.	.	CASSSNWRGLETQYF	TGTGCCAGCAGCTCTAACTGGCGAGGGTTAGAGACCCAGTACTTC
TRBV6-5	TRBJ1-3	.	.	CASSNSGAAGNTIYF	TGTGCCAGCAGTAACTCAGGGGCTGCTGGAAACACCATATATTTT
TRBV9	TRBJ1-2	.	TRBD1	CASSALGQPYGYTF	TGTGCCAGCAGCGCTTTGGGACAGCCCTATGGCTACACCTTC